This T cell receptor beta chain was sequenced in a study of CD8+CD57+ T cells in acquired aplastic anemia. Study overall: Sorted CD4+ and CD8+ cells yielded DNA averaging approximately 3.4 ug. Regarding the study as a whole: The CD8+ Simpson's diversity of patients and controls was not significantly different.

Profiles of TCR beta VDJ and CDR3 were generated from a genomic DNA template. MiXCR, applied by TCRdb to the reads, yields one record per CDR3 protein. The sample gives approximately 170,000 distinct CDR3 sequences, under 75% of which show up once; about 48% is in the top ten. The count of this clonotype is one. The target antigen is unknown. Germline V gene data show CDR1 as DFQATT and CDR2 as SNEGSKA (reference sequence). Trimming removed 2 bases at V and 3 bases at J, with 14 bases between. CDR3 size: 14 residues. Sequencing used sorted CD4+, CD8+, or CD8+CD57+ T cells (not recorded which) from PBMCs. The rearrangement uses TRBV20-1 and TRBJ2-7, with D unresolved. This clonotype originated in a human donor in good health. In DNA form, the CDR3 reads TGCAGTGCTAGACGGCCTGACCTGAACTACGAGCAGTACTTC. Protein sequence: CSARRPDLNYEQYF.